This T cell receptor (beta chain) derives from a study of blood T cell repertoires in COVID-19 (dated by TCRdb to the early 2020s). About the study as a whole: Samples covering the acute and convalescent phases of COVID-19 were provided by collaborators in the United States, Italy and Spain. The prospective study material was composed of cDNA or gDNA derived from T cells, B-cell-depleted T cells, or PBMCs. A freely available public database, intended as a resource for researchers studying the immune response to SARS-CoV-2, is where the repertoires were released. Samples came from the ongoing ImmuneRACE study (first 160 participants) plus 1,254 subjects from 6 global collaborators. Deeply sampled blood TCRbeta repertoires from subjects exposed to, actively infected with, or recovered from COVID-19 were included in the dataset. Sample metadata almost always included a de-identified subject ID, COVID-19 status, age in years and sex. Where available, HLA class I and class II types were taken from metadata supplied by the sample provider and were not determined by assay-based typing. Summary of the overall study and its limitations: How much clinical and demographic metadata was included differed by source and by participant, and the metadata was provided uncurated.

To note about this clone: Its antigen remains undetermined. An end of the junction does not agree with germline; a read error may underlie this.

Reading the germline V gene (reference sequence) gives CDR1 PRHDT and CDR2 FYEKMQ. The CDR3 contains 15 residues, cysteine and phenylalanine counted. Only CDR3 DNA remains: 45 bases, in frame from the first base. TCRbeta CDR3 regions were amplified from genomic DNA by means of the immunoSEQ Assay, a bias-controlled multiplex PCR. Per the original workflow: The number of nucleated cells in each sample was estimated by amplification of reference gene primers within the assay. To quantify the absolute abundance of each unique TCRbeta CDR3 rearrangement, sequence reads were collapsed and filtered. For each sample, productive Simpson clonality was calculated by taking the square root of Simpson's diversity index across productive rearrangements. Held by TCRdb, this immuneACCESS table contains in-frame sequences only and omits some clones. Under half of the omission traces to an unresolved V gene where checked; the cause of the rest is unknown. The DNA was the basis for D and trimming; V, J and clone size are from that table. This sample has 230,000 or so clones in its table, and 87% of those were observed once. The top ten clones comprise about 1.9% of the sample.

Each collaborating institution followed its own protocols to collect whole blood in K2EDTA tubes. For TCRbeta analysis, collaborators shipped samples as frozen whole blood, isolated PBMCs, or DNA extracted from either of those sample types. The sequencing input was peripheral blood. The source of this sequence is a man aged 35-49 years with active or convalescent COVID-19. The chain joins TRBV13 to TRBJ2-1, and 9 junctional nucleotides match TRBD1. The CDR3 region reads CASSLGGQGNNEQFF. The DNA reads TGTGCCAGCAGCCTAGGGGGACAGGGAAACAATGAGCAGTTCTTC. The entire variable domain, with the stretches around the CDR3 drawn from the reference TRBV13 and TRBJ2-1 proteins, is AAGVIQSPRHLIKEKRETATLKCYPIPRHDTVYWYQQGPGQDPQFLISFYEKMQSDKGSIPDRFSAQQFSDYHSELNMSSLELGDSALYFCASSLGGQGNNEQFFGPGTRLTVL.